One T cell receptor beta chain is described in this entry. Its antigen is still unknown. V lost 1 base, J lost 0 bases, and 7 bases lay in between. The length of the CDR3 is 16 residues. From germline, CDR1 is LGHNA and CDR2 YSLEER. A CD45RA+ naive subset and a CD45RA-negative memory subset were split from CD4+ cells. The data derive from a study of shared clonotypes between healthy human individuals. Overall study: Researchers assigned three CD4 naive, three CD4 memory, two CD8 naive and one CD8 memory plate to each donor. Study conclusions and caveats: Researchers found naive subsets generally carried larger estimated richness than memory subsets.

Assay used: immunoSEQ multiplex PCR; TCRdb lists only in-frame clones, some missing. The repertoire holds 300,000 to 400,000 clones, with more than 60% as singletons. Sample: memory CD4+ T cells sorted from blood. Stated subset: CD45RA-negative fraction. The V gene is TRBV4-3, the J gene TRBJ2-6; D call uncertain. This TCR derives from a man younger than 45 in good health. CDR3 sequence reads: CASSQVLGSGANVLTF. The DNA of the CDR3 is TGCGCCAGCAGCCAAGTCTTAGGCTCTGGGGCCAACGTCCTGACTTTC.